This is a list of T cell receptor beta chains from one sample in a study of blood T cells in healthy people across ages. TCRdb reanalysed the 5' RACE reads using MiXCR and keeps one entry per CDR3 protein. The sample records almost 300,000 distinct CDR3 sequences, roughly 29% being singletons. Sequencing was performed on blood. Receptors originate from a woman in her 70s in good health. CDR3s include the opening cysteine and the closing phenylalanine or tryptophan. D genes are given only for firm matches. Size is omitted from some rows. Given values are once, few, many or a class for expanded clones.

j_call d_call v_call clone_size cdr3_aa cdr3_nt
TRBJ2-2 - TRBV28 few CASTPPTGELFF TGTGCCAGCACCCCCCCCACCGGGGAGCTGTTCTTT
TRBJ1-4 - TRBV5-1 few CASSLEGTKEKLFF TGCGCCAGCAGCTTGGAAGGGACGAAGGAAAAACTGTTTTTT
TRBJ2-5 - TRBV5-1 - CASSGEVETQYF TGCGCCAGCAGCGGGGAGGTAGAGACCCAGTACTTC
TRBJ2-1 TRBD1 TRBV6-2/TRBV6-3 few CASRPLTGSYNEQFF TGTGCCAGCAGGCCATTGACAGGGAGTTACAATGAGCAGTTCTTC
TRBJ2-3 TRBD2 TRBV7-2 - CASSSRLAEDTDTQYF TGTGCCAGCAGCTCCAGACTAGCGGAGGACACAGATACGCAGTATTTT
TRBJ2-5 TRBD1 TRBV7-8 - CASLGQGSPETQYF TGTGCCAGCCTGGGACAGGGGTCACCAGAGACCCAGTACTTC
TRBJ2-1 - TRBV28 - CASSQTGTGVDEQFF TGTGCCAGCAGTCAAACCGGGACTGGGGTCGATGAGCAGTTCTTC
TRBJ2-1 TRBD2 TRBV14 - CASSQIIAGGFEQFF TGTGCCAGCAGCCAGATAATAGCGGGAGGTTTTGAGCAGTTCTTC
TRBJ2-5 - TRBV7-2 many CASSLGLGGETQYF TGTGCCAGCAGCTTAGGATTAGGGGGAGAGACCCAGTACTTC
TRBJ2-4 - TRBV28 - CASSLSQGRDWTKNIQYF TGTGCCAGCAGTTTGAGTCAGGGTAGGGATTGGACCAAAAACATTCAGTACTTC
TRBJ2-2 - TRBV9 - CASSGQVGELFF TGTGCCAGCAGCGGACAAGTCGGGGAGCTGTTTTTT
TRBJ2-7 TRBD2 TRBV28 few CASSRRLAGTSYEQYF TGTGCCAGCAGCCGGAGACTAGCGGGGACCTCCTACGAGCAGTACTTC
TRBJ2-1 - TRBV2 few CASSPTEYNEQFF TGTGCCAGCTCTCCCACAGAATACAATGAGCAGTTCTTC
TRBJ2-5 TRBD2 TRBV20-1 few CSAMPLRGRDQETQYF TGCAGTGCTATGCCCTTGCGCGGGAGGGACCAAGAGACCCAGTACTTC
TRBJ1-1 TRBD1 TRBV24-1 few CATSGMPGTGGEAEAFF TGTGCCACCAGTGGGATGCCCGGGACAGGGGGAGAGGCTGAAGCTTTCTTT
TRBJ2-5 - TRBV18 few CASSPLSQGRETQYF TGTGCCAGCTCACCATTGTCCCAGGGGCGTGAGACCCAGTACTTC
TRBJ2-3 - TRBV11-2 few CASSLISADTQYF TGTGCCAGCAGCTTAATCTCCGCAGATACGCAGTATTTT
TRBJ2-5 - TRBV7-9 few CASSVTNPHEQHF TGTGCCAGCAGCGTTACTAACCCACACGAGCAGCACTTC
TRBJ2-7 - TRBV7-6 many CASSDVYEQYF TGTGCCAGCAGCGATGTCTACGAGCAGTACTTC